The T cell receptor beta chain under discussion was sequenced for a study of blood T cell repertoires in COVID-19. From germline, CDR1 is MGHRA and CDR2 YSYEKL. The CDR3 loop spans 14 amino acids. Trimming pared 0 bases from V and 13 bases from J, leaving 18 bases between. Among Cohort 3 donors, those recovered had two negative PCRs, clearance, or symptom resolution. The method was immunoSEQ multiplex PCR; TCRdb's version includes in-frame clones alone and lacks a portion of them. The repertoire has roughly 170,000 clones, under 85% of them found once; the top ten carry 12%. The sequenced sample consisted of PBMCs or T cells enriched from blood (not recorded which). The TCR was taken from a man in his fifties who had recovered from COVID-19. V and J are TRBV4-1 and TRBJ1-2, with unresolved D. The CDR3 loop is CASSQDGRSGRRTF. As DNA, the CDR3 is TGCGCCAGCAGCCAAGATGGCAGATCGGGAAGACGCACCTTC.